Sequencing of this T cell receptor (beta chain) was carried out in a study of blood T cell repertoires in COVID-19. Study-wide background: Sources were T cells, B-cell-depleted T cells, or PBMCs; the material itself was cDNA or gDNA.

The germline V and J ends were trimmed by 3 bases and 7 bases, with 22 bases remaining between them. CDR1 MNHNS and CDR2 SASEGT come from the germline V gene. The CDR3 extends over 17 amino acids. Original analysis: The assay estimated nucleated cells by amplifying reference gene primers. Measured with immunoSEQ multiplex PCR; TCRdb has only the in-frame clones, and not every one. That table is the source of V, J and clone size, and D and trimming were worked out from the DNA. The sample includes about 200,000 clones, roughly 86% of them seen just once. All enrollees were roughly 18 to 89 years old and from approximately 24 US areas. Clinical history reported by participants formed the basis on which cohorts were assigned.

The receptor's source is a man between 40 and 49 years old with acute COVID-19. The sequencing sample was made of PBMCs or T cells enriched from blood (not recorded which). The rearrangement links TRBV6-1 to TRBJ2-1, with D maybe TRBD1 (7 bases). As DNA, the CDR3 is TGTGCCAGCAGTGACCCCTTCCAGGGGGGCCCCCGTAATGAGCAGTTCTTC. It codes for CASSDPFQGGPRNEQFF.